Listed below are T cell receptor beta chains from one sample, sequenced in a study of regulatory T cells in long-lasting Graves disease. TCRdb independently ran MiXCR on the multiplex PCR reads; one entry per CDR3 protein. The sample comprises roughly 500,000 distinct CDR3 sequences, less than 25% of which are singletons, and under 9% rests with the top ten. Here the sequenced sample was peripheral blood mononuclear cells (PBMCs), taken when the disease was refractory, from a patient treated with antithyroid drugs. The receptors originated from a female donor with Graves disease. The CDR3 runs from the conserved cysteine through the conserved F or W. The D gene is left open where the match is weak. The size entry is marked missing in some rows and otherwise reads once, few, many or a size class.

V	J	size	D	DNA	CDR3
TRBV7-2	TRBJ2-7	many	.	TGTGCCAGCAGCCTTGGTGGGATCCGTACCTACGAGCAGTACTTC	CASSLGGIRTYEQYF
TRBV6-1	TRBJ2-2	many	TRBD2	TGTGCCTCTCAGCGGGAACACGCTATCGGGGAGCTGTTTTTT	CASQREHAIGELFF
TRBV7-9	TRBJ2-5	many	.	TGTGCCAGCGCGCTCGACTACGGCAGGGGAGAGACCCAGTACTTC	CASALDYGRGETQYF
TRBV10-3	TRBJ2-7	.	TRBD2	TGTGCCGCGGGGGCCTACGAGCAGTACTTC	CAAGAYEQYF
TRBV7-6	TRBJ2-5	.	TRBD2	TGTGCCAGCAGCCCGGAGGCTAGCGGGGTGCTGGGGACCCAGTACTTC	CASSPEASGVLGTQYF
TRBV30	TRBJ2-5	many	.	TGTGCCTGGAGTACACGTGTGACCCAGTACTTC	CAWSTRVTQYF
TRBV28	TRBJ2-5	many	TRBD2	TGTGCCAGCAGTCCAGCGGGAGAGGAGACCCAGTACTTC	CASSPAGEETQYF
TRBV7-6	TRBJ2-7	many	.	TGTGCCAGCAGCTTAGTGGCCGGACGTCTCTTGAACTACGAGCAGTACTTC	CASSLVAGRLLNYEQYF
TRBV5-1	TRBJ1-1	.	.	TGCGCCAGCAGCCAGGCGGCGGGGGTACGGAACACTGAAGCTTTCTTT	CASSQAAGVRNTEAFF
TRBV30	TRBJ2-2	many	TRBD2	TGTGCCTCCGGACGGGGGGGCCTACCCGGCCTGTTTTTT	CASGRGGLPGLFF
TRBV10-3	TRBJ2-7	many	.	TGTGCCATCACCTCTACAGGCTACGAGCAGTACTTC	CAITSTGYEQYF
TRBV7-2	TRBJ2-2	.	.	TGTGCCAGCAGCTTATGGGGGACTTTGAACACCGGGGAGCTGTTTTTT	CASSLWGTLNTGELFF
TRBV15	TRBJ1-2	.	.	TGTGCCACCAGCAGCGGACAAGGGGACTATGGCTACACCTTC	CATSSGQGDYGYTF
TRBV10-3	TRBJ2-7	.	TRBD1	TGTGCCATCAGGACGGGACAGGGGTTGTATGAGCAGTACTTC	CAIRTGQGLYEQYF
TRBV19	TRBJ1-1	many	.	TGTGCCAGTAGTATTTCGTCAGAGATGAACACTGAAGCTTTCTTT	CASSISSEMNTEAFF
TRBV12-5	TRBJ2-5	.	.	TGTGCTAGTGTTCCCCGACCGGGACGGAGGGTGGAGACCCAGTACTTC	CASVPRPGRRVETQYF
TRBV19	TRBJ1-1	.	.	TGTGCCAGTTACAGTTCAGGTGAAGCTTTCTTT	CASYSSGEAFF
TRBV3-1	TRBJ1-3	.	.	TGTGCCAGCAGCCAAGGGCCCATCGCTGGAAACACCATATATTTT	CASSQGPIAGNTIYF
TRBV9	TRBJ2-5	.	.	TGTGCCAGCAGCGTAGCTACGAGCACCTACCAAGAGACCCAGTACTTC	CASSVATSTYQETQYF
TRBV5-1	TRBJ2-5	.	.	TGCGCCAGCAGTGCGACACGGGAGACCCAGTACTTC	CASSATRETQYF
TRBV7-9	TRBJ1-4	.	.	TGTGCCAGCAGCTTCCGGGGCTCTAATGAAAAACTGTTTTTT	CASSFRGSNEKLFF
TRBV29-1	TRBJ1-5	.	.	TGCAGCGTTTTAAGGGATCAGCCCCAGCATTTT	CSVLRDQPQHF
TRBV5-1	TRBJ2-2	.	TRBD2	TGCGCCAGCGTGCCGGGACTAGCGGGGAGACGAAACACCGGGGAGCTGTTTTTT	CASVPGLAGRRNTGELFF
TRBV7-9	TRBJ1-3	.	.	TGTGCCAGCAGCTTAGCACTGGATTCATCTGGAAACACCATATATTTT	CASSLALDSSGNTIYF
TRBV12-3/TRBV12-4	TRBJ2-2	many	TRBD2	TGTGCCAGCAGTTTAGCGTTTCTGGGGGGGATGGCCACCGGGGAGCTGTTTTTT	CASSLAFLGGMATGELFF
TRBV29-1	TRBJ2-7	few	TRBD2	TGCAGCGTTGGCGTAGCGGGAGGGCCGGGCGAGCAGTACTTC	CSVGVAGGPGEQYF
TRBV3-1	TRBJ2-7	many	.	TGTGCCAGCAGCCAAGGGGCAGGGACCTACGAGCAGTACTTC	CASSQGAGTYEQYF
TRBV10-1	TRBJ1-5	.	TRBD1	TGCGCCAGCAGGGACAGGGGAGGGGATGGCAATCAGCCCCAGCATTTT	CASRDRGGDGNQPQHF
TRBV14	TRBJ1-2	few	TRBD1	TGTGCCAGCAGGAAAGGGGGCGCAGGAGGCTACACCTTC	CASRKGGAGGYTF
TRBV2	TRBJ2-3	.	.	TGTGCCAGCAGTGAACGAGGGCGGGTGCTGGGAGATACGCAGTATTTT	CASSERGRVLGDTQYF
TRBV5-1	TRBJ1-6	few	.	TGCGCCAGCAGCTTGTTACAGTATAATTCACCCCTCCACTTT	CASSLLQYNSPLHF
TRBV5-1	TRBJ2-7	.	.	TGCGCCAGCAGCTTTGGCGTAGTCTACGGGCAGTACTTC	CASSFGVVYGQYF
TRBV30	TRBJ2-3	few	.	TGTGCCTGGAGTGCCCAGGGGCGCCAGGTTGTCACAGATACGCAGTATTTT	CAWSAQGRQVVTDTQYF
TRBV27	TRBJ2-2	once	.	TGTGCCAGCAGTTTATTTCAGAAGAACACCGGGGAGCTGTTTTTT	CASSLFQKNTGELFF
TRBV6-5	TRBJ2-7	few	.	TGTGCCAGCAGTTACTCGGGAGAGGCTCCGGGAGAGCAGTACTTC	CASSYSGEAPGEQYF
TRBV11-1	TRBJ1-2	.	.	TGCGCCAGCAGCCAAGAAACACAGCGTTATGGCTACACCTTC	CASSQETQRYGYTF
TRBV29-1	TRBJ2-1	.	.	TGCAGCGTTGTTTTGCGAATTGCCTACAATGAGCAGTTCTTC	CSVVLRIAYNEQFF
TRBV7-3	TRBJ2-5	.	TRBD1	TGTGCCAGCAGCACTACAGGGGGCGAGGAGACCCAGTACTTC	CASSTTGGEETQYF
TRBV10-3	TRBJ2-7	.	TRBD2	TGTGCCATCAGTGGCCAGCGGGATAGCTCCTACGAGCAGTACTTC	CAISGQRDSSYEQYF
TRBV6-1	TRBJ2-1	.	TRBD2	TGTGCCGCCCGGAGGGCCAGCAAAGGGAGGGGGCAGTTCTTC	CAARRASKGRGQFF
TRBV12-3/TRBV12-4	TRBJ2-2	many	.	TGTGCCAGCAGTCCTCGACATGGCGGGGAGCTGTTTTTT	CASSPRHGGELFF
TRBV27	TRBJ2-6	.	.	TGTGCCAGCAGTTTTACTCCCTCTGGGGCCAACGTCCTGACTTTC	CASSFTPSGANVLTF
TRBV6-1	TRBJ2-7	many	TRBD1	TGTGCCAGCAGGGACACAGGGGGTAGCTACGAGCAGTACTTC	CASRDTGGSYEQYF
TRBV7-8	TRBJ2-7	many	TRBD2	TGTGCCAGCAGCTTAGCGCGAGGAGCGGGGGGCAGCTCCTACGAGCAGTACTTC	CASSLARGAGGSSYEQYF
TRBV3-1	TRBJ1-1	few	TRBD1	TGTGCCAGCAGCCAAAGACACCCGGGACAGTTGAACACTGAAGCTTTCTTT	CASSQRHPGQLNTEAFF
TRBV6-1	TRBJ1-4	many	.	TGTGCCAGCAGTGATGACAGCAAACTGTTTTTT	CASSDDSKLFF
TRBV11-1	TRBJ2-1	few	.	TGTGCCAGCAGAGCAAGAGACAGTCCCGGGAATGAGCAGTTCTTC	CASRARDSPGNEQFF
TRBV5-1	TRBJ1-4	.	.	TGCGCCAGCAGCTTGGACGGACTTAATGAAAAACTGTTTTTT	CASSLDGLNEKLFF
TRBV7-9	TRBJ2-7	many	.	TGTGCCAGCAGCTTGTCGTTCCGCGAGCAGTACTTC	CASSLSFREQYF
TRBV5-6	TRBJ2-2	.	TRBD2	TGTGCCAGCAGCCATAGGACTAGCGGGAGCTACGGGGAGCTGTTTTTT	CASSHRTSGSYGELFF
TRBV20-1	TRBJ1-2	.	.	TGCAGTGCTTTCCGGGGCGGAAACTATGGCTACACCTTC	CSAFRGGNYGYTF